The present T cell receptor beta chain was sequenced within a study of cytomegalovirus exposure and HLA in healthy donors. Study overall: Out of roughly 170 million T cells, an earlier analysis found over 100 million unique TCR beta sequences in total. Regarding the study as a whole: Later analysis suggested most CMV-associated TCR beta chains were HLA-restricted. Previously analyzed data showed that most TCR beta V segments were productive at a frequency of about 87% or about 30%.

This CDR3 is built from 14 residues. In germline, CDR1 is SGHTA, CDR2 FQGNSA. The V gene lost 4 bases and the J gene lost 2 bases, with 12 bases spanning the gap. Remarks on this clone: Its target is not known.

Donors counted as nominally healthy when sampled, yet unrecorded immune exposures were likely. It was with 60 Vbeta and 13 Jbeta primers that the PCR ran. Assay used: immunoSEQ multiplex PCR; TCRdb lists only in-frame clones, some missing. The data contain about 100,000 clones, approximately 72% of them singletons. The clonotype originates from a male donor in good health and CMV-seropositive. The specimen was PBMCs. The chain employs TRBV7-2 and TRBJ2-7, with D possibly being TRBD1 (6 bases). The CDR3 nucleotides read TGTGCCAGCAGCTCGATAGGGGGTGCCTACGAGCAGTACTTC. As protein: CASSSIGGAYEQYF.